This TCR beta chain derives from a study of blood T cell repertoires in COVID-19. Here immunoSEQ multiplex PCR was the method, and the copy in TCRdb shows in-frame clones only, minus some. This sample has approximately 490,000 clones, with about 85% found just once. Per germline, CDR1 SGHTA and CDR2 FQGNSA. The CDR3 covers 16 residues. V dropped 5 bases and J dropped 1; count of bases not matched to a gene: 4. The clonotype comes from a woman in her sixties or seventies who had recovered from COVID-19. V gene TRBV7-2 combines with J gene TRBJ2-3, with 12 bases that match TRBD2. The specimen was PBMCs or T cells enriched from blood (not recorded which). CDR3 loop: CASSLWTSGGTDTQYF. CDR3 nucleotides: TGTGCCAGCAGCCTATGGACTAGCGGGGGCACAGATACGCAGTATTTT.